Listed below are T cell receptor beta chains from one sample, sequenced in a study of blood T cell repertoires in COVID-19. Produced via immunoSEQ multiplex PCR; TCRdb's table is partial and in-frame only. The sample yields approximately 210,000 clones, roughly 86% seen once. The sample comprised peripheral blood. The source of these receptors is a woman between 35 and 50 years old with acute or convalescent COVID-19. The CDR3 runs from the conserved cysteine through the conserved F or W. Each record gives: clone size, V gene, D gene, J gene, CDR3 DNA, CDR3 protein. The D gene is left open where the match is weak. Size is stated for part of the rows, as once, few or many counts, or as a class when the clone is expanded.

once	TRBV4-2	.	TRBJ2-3	TGTGCCAGCAGCCATCCCTCCACAGATACGCAGTATTTT	CASSHPSTDTQYF
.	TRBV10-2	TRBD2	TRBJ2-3	TGCGCCAGCACCCTTCTGACTAGCGAGGAAGGCACAGATACGCAGTATTTT	CASTLLTSEEGTDTQYF
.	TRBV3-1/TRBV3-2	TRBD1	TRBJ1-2	TGTGCCAGCAGTAGGGGGACAGGGAATCTGAAGGGCTACACCTTC	CASSRGTGNLKGYTF
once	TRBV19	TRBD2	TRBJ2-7	TGTGCCAGCAAGGGACTAGCGGAATCCTACGAGCAGTACTTC	CASKGLAESYEQYF
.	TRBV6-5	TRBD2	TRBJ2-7	TGTGCCAGCAGTTTTACGGGAGGCGCCTACGAGCAGTACTTC	CASSFTGGAYEQYF
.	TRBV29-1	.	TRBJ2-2	TGCAGCGTTGATGTGACTCCCACCGGGGAGCTGTTTTTT	CSVDVTPTGELFF
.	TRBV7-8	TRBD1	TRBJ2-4	TGTGCCAGCAGCCTCCTCCGCGACAGGGTGAACATTCAGTACTTC	CASSLLRDRVNIQYF
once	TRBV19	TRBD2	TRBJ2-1	TGTGCCAGTAGTATAGTCACGACTAGCCCTAGCTCCTACAATGAGCAGTTCTTC	CASSIVTTSPSSYNEQFF
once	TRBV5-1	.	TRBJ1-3	TGCGCCAGCAGCTTGGTAGCCTGGAGCTCTGGAAACACCATATATTTT	CASSLVAWSSGNTIYF
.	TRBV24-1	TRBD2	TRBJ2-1	TGTGCCACCAGTGACTCCGGGACAGCACCCGGACTAGCGGGGGGTGAGCAGTTCTTC	CATSDSGTAPGLAGGEQFF
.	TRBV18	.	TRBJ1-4	TGTGCCAGCTCAGGTGGCACTAATGAAAAACTGTTTTTT	CASSGGTNEKLFF
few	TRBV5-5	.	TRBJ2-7	TGTGCCAGCAGCTCCCGGGACTCCACTCCCTACGAGCAGTACTTC	CASSSRDSTPYEQYF
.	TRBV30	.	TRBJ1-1	TGTGCACAAATTGCGGGGGACACTGAAGCTTTCTTT	CAQIAGDTEAFF
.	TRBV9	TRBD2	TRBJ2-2	TGTGCCAGCAGCGTAGTGGCTAGCGGGAGGGCCGGGAGCGGGGAGCTGTTTTTT	CASSVVASGRAGSGELFF
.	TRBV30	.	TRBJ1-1	TGTGCCTGGAGTGACCCAGGGTGGCGCACTGAAGCTTTCTTT	CAWSDPGWRTEAFF
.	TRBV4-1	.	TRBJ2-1	TGCGCCAGCAGCCCACAGACAGGCCTTTCCTACAATGAGCAGTTCTTC	CASSPQTGLSYNEQFF
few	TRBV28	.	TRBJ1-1	TGTGCCACCTTGGGGCGAGAAGCTTTCTTT	CATLGREAFF
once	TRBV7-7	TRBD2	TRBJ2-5	TGTGCCAGCAGTGACGGACTAGCCGGCCCGGAGACCCAGTACTTC	CASSDGLAGPETQYF
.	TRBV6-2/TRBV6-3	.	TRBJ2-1	TGTGCCAGCAGTTACTCGAGATTGGGAGCGGGTAACTACAATGAGCAGTTCTTC	CASSYSRLGAGNYNEQFF
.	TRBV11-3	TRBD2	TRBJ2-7	TGTGCCAGCAGCGCGCGGGGGAACTCCTACGAGCAGTACTTC	CASSARGNSYEQYF
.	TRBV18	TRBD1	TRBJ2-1	TGTGCCAGCTCCCGACAGGGGTATGAGCAGTTCTTC	CASSRQGYEQFF
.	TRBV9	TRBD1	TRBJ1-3	TGTGCCAGCAGCTCGGGACAGGGTGGTTCATCTGGAAACACCATATATTTT	CASSSGQGGSSGNTIYF
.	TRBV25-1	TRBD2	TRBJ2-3	TGTGCCAGCAGTGAAGGAAAGCGGGGCAGCACAGATACGCAGTATTTT	CASSEGKRGSTDTQYF
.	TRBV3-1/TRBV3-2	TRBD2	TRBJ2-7	TGTGCCAGCAGCCAAGAAGGGAGCGGGAGGTACGAGCAGTACTTC	CASSQEGSGRYEQYF
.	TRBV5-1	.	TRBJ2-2	TGCGCCAGCAGCACCTCGGGAGTAGGTACCGGGGAGCTGTTTTTT	CASSTSGVGTGELFF
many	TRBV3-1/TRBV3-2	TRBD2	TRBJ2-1	TGTGCCAGCAGCCGGGTAGCGGGGCCCTACAATGAGCAGTTCTTC	CASSRVAGPYNEQFF
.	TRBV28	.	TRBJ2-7	TGTGCCAGCAGCCCACTACCGCCTTATTTCTACGAGCAGTACTTC	CASSPLPPYFYEQYF
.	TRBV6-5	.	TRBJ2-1	TGTGCCAGCAGTTACAACAGTTTGTTTCATTACAATGAGCAGTTCTTC	CASSYNSLFHYNEQFF
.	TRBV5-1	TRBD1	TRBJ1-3	TGCGCCAGCAGCTTGGCCGTAGGAACTACCGGGACAGGGCTGCGAAACACCATATATTTT	CASSLAVGTTGTGLRNTIYF
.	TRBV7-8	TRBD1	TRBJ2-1	TGTGCCAGCAGCTTAGTTGAGGGGGCCAGAGACAATGAGCAGTTCTTC	CASSLVEGARDNEQFF
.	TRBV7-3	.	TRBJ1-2	TGTGCCAGCAGCTTAAACGGAAAGACAGGACATGGCTACACCTTC	CASSLNGKTGHGYTF
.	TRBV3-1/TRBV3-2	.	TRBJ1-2	TGTGCCAGCAGCCAAGATCGTGGGCAAGATGGCTACACCTTC	CASSQDRGQDGYTF
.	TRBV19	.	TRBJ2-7	TGTGCCAGTAGTGTTTTCCTGAGCTACGAGCAGTACTTC	CASSVFLSYEQYF
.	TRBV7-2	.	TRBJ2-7	TGTGCCAGCAGCCCGAAGGCAGTACTAAGGAACGAGCAGTACTTC	CASSPKAVLRNEQYF
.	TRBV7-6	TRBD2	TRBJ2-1	TGTGCCAGCAGCTCGGCCTCTAGCGGATGGGACAATGAGCAGTTCTTC	CASSSASSGWDNEQFF
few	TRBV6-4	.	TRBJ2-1	TGTGCCAGCAGTGATACCCTAGAAGGGGGTGAGCAGTTCTTC	CASSDTLEGGEQFF
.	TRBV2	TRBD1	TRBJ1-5	TGTGCCAGCAAAGAGACAGGGAGCAATCAGCCCCAGCATTTT	CASKETGSNQPQHF
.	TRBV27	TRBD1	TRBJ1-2	TGTGCCAGCAGTCAATCCGGGACAGGGTGGAATGGCTACACCTTC	CASSQSGTGWNGYTF
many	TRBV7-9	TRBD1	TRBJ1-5	TGTGCCAGCAGCCCAGGACAGGGAAGCAATCAGCCCCAGCATTTT	CASSPGQGSNQPQHF
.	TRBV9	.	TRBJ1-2	TGTGCCAGCAGCGTAGAACAGGCGTTACCCTATGGCTACACCTTC	CASSVEQALPYGYTF
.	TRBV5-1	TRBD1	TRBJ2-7	TGCGCCAGCACCACCGGGACAGGGAAGACCGACTCCTACGAGCAGTACTTC	CASTTGTGKTDSYEQYF
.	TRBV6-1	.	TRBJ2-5	TGTGCCAGCAGTGAAAACACAGGAGGGGAGACCCAGTACTTC	CASSENTGGETQYF
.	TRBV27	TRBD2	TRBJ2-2	TGTGCCAGCAGTTTCCTTGGGGCGGGAGATACCGGGGAGCTGTTTTTT	CASSFLGAGDTGELFF
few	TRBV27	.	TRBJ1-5	TGTGCCAGCAGTTTAGCACAGACCAATCAGCCCCAGCATTTT	CASSLAQTNQPQHF
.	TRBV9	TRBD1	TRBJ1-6	TGTGCCAGCAGTGGGTCAGGGGGTAATTCACCCCTCCACTTT	CASSGSGGNSPLHF
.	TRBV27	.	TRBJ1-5	TGTGCCAGCAGTTTATCGTTGGGGGCTAGCAATCAGCCCCAGCATTTT	CASSLSLGASNQPQHF
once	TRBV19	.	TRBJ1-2	TGTGCCAGTAGTATAGGGGCCCAGGGGCTCCACTATGGCTACACCTTC	CASSIGAQGLHYGYTF
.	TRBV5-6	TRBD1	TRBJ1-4	TGTGCCAGCAGCCCAGCGGACAGGGCTCCCACAACTAATGAAAAACTGTTTTTT	CASSPADRAPTTNEKLFF
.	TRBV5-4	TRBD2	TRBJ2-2	TGTGCCAGCAGCAGGGGACTAGCGTTCACCGGGGAGCTGTTTTTT	CASSRGLAFTGELFF
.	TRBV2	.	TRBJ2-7	TGTGCCAGCAGTGTCCCAAGGCCTAGCTCCTACGAGCAGTACTTC	CASSVPRPSSYEQYF
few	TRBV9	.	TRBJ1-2	TGTGCCAGCAACAGCAGGCCTTATGGCTACACCTTC	CASNSRPYGYTF
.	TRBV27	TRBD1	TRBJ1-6	TGTGCCACCCGGACAGGGAATTCACCCCTCCACTTT	CATRTGNSPLHF
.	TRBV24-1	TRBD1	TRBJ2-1	TGTGCCACCAGTTGGGCGACAGGGGAGCAGTTCTTC	CATSWATGEQFF
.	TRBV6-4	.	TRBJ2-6	TGTGCCAGCAGTGAGGACAGCTCTGGGGCCAACGTCCTGACTTTC	CASSEDSSGANVLTF
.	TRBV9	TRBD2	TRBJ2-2	TGTGCCAGCAAGCGCGGGAGCGAATCCACCGGGGAGCTGTTTTTT	CASKRGSESTGELFF
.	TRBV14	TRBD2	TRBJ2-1	TGTGCCAGCAGTCATAGCGGGGTCTACAATGAGCAGTTCTTC	CASSHSGVYNEQFF
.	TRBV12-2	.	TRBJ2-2	TGTGCAAGTCGCCTGAGTAACGCCGGGGAGCTGTTTTTT	CASRLSNAGELFF
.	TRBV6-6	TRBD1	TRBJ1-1	TGTGCCAGCAGGCCGACAGGGGGGGTCACTGAAGCTTTCTTT	CASRPTGGVTEAFF
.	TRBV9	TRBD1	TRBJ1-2	TGTGCCAGCAGCGTAGGGGACAGGGGGAGGATTGGCTACACCTTC	CASSVGDRGRIGYTF